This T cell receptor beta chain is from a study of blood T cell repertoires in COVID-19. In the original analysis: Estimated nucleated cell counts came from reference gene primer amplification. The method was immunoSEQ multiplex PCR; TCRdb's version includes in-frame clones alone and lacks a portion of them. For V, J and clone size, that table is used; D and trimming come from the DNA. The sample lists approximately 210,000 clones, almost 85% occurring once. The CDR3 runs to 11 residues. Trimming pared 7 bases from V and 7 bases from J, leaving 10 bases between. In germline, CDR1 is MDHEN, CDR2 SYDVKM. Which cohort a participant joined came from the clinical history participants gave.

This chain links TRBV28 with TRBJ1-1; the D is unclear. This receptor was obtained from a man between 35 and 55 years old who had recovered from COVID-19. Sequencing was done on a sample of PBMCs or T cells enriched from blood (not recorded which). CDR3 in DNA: TGTGCCAGCACACTCTCGGGTGAAGCTTTCTTT. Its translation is CASTLSGEAFF.